This TCR beta chain was retrieved from a study of T and B cells in COVID-19 patients. Across the study: The recovered cohort's median age was approximately 37 years, versus roughly 67 years in active infection. The study's findings and limits: Sorted SARS-CoV-2-responsive or tetramer+ T cells and CD4+, regulatory and CD8+ subsets were not yet sequenced. Clonality of TRB repertoires was high in active COVID-19; recovery brought above-healthy diversity and richness. In COVID-19 patients, T cell receptor beta variable and joining gene use was reportedly strongly skewed.

As concerns this clonotype: Its antigen is unknown.

The CDR3 contains 14 residues. Germline loops: CDR1 DFQATT, CDR2 SNEGSKA (reference sequence). V was pared by 5 bases and J by 4 bases, with 9 bases of the junction left unmatched. From blood, about 240-550 ng of genomic DNA served as TRB template. TRB rearrangements were amplified by multiplex PCR with BIOMED2 TRB-A/B primers. One entry per CDR3 protein results from TCRdb running MiXCR on the multiplex PCR reads. The profile shows some 5,300 distinct CDR3 sequences, 25% to 30% of them singletons. The sequence was collected from a human donor with active COVID-19. The material sequenced was blood. The rearrangement uses TRBV20-1 and TRBJ2-7; TRBD2 matches 9 bases. CDR3 loop: CSAGRAGGGYEQYF. Here the CDR3 DNA reads TGCAGTGCTGGGCGAGCGGGGGGTGGATACGAGCAGTACTTC.